The T cell receptor beta chain under discussion was sequenced for a study of blood T cell repertoires in COVID-19. Study-level background: Samples taken during acute and convalescent COVID-19 were collected in the United States, Italy and Spain. Nucleic acid was either cDNA or gDNA, and it came from T cells, B-cell-depleted T cells, or PBMCs.

Categorization into cohorts depended on clinical history that participants reported. V was trimmed by 7 bases and J by 4 bases, leaving 11 bases between them. Germline CDR1 and CDR2: SGHVS and FQNEAQ. This CDR3 spans 13 amino acids. Source study methods: Reference gene primer amplification yielded estimated nucleated cell counts. Libraries were prepared by immunoSEQ multiplex PCR; TCRdb keeps only in-frame clonotypes and omits some of them. V and J calls and clone size are as listed in that table; D and trimming were resolved from the DNA. Here the sample spans fewer than 450,000 clones, roughly 87% being singletons.

Sequenced material: PBMCs or T cells enriched from blood (not recorded which). The receptor was derived from a woman aged 40 to 49 with acute COVID-19. This chain uses TRBV7-8 with TRBJ1-3; unclear D gene. This chain's CDR3 is CASTSFAGNTIYF. In DNA, the CDR3 is TGTGCCAGCACCTCTTTCGCGGGAAACACCATATATTTT.